This record looks at one T cell receptor beta chain sequence and its context. V was cut by 1 base and J by 2 bases, with 12 bases left in between. Germline V lookup: CDR1 SGHVS, CDR2 FQNEAQ. This CDR3 contains 15 residues. The data were taken from a study of blood T cells in healthy people across ages. Then a second PCR, running about 6 to 12 cycles, was carried out with a sample-barcoded 5' primer and a J-beta primer mix. The template-switch adaptor was a 5' adaptor with 12 random nucleotides. It tagged each cDNA molecule. TCRdb re-derived calls from the 5' RACE reads in MiXCR, one entry per CDR3 protein. The sample lists some 790,000 distinct CDR3 sequences; 25% to 30% were seen once.

The chain couples TRBV7-8 to TRBJ2-7, with D tentatively TRBD1 (5 bases). Sequenced: blood. The TCR was taken from a woman older than 75 in good health. CDR3 in DNA: TGTGCCAGCAGCTTAGAGGGGTCCGTCGCCTACGAGCAGTACTTC. It specifies CASSLEGSVAYEQYF.